What follows are 30 T cell receptor beta chains derived from one specimen sequenced in a study of cytomegalovirus exposure and HLA in healthy donors. This PCR relied on a set of 60 Vbeta primers and 13 Jbeta primers. Some clones are missing from TCRdb's copy, which holds only in-frame ones; the method was immunoSEQ multiplex PCR. Of more than 85,000 clones listed, about 79% are singletons. Material for sequencing was PBMCs. The receptor source for this set is a female donor in good health and CMV-seropositive.

The rearrangement links TRBV29-1 to TRBJ2-1, with 8 nucleotides matching TRBD2. This CDR3 region has 17 residues. V trimming: 2 bases; J trimming: 5 bases; junction bases outside the gene matches: 14. The V gene's germline CDR1 is SQVTM and CDR2 ANQGSEA. This chain's CDR3 is CSVERGWGRGANNEQFF. DNA for the CDR3: TGCAGCGTTGAAAGGGGGTGGGGGCGGGGGGCCAACAATGAGCAGTTCTTC.

This clone was seen only a few times. The chain has TRBV5-1 and TRBJ1-2; D perhaps matches TRBD1 (5 bases). The CDR3 totals 17 residues. Germline V CDR1 and CDR2: SGHRS, YFSETQ. V was cut by 0 bases and J by 3 bases, with 18 bases left in between. The CDR3 coding sequence is TGCGCCAGCAGCTTGGTACCCAGTCCAGACAGCGACTATGGCTACACCTTC. Translation gives CASSLVPSPDSDYGYTF.

V gene TRBV27 combines with J gene TRBJ1-2; TRBD1 is a possible D gene (5 bases). Germline V gene data show CDR1 as MNHEY and CDR2 as SMNVEV (reference sequence). The CDR3 consists of 13 residues. Trimming left V 2 bases short and J 2 bases short, with 6 bases between. The CDR3 protein is CASSLRQNYGYTF. CDR3 in DNA: TGTGCCAGCAGTTTACGACAGAACTATGGCTACACCTTC.

This sequence joins TRBV6-5 and TRBJ2-5; perhaps TRBD2 as D (6 bases). The germline V and J ends were trimmed by 7 bases and 6 bases, with 18 bases remaining between them. Germline CDR1 reads MNHEY; CDR2 reads SVGAGI. The CDR3 is 14 residues long. CDR3 sequence (DNA): TGTGCCAGCAACCCGGCGGGGACTCCCCAGACCCAGTACTTC. Amino acids: CASNPAGTPQTQYF.

V and J are TRBV25-1 and TRBJ1-6, with 8 bases aligning to TRBD1. The CDR3 sequence is 16 residues long. CDR1 and CDR2 (germline): MGHDK, SYGVNS. The junction had 10 bases not matched to a gene; V was cut back by 5 bases and J by 7 bases. CDR3 nucleotide sequence: TGTGCCAGCAGTCCCATTGCAGGACAGGGAAATTCACCCCTCCACTTT. This encodes CASSPIAGQGNSPLHF.

The rearrangement joins TRBV19 to TRBJ2-5; D not resolved. The DNA end is more similar to TRBJ2-7, so the J call may be wrong. The CDR3 runs to 13 residues. Germline values: CDR1 LNHDA, CDR2 SQIVND (reference sequence). The CDR3 here is CASSPSISYEQYF. The CDR3 DNA reads as TGTGCCAGTAGCCCCTCCATTAGTTACGAGCAGTACTTC.

This chain connects TRBV14 to TRBJ1-1; 7 nucleotides align to TRBD1. CDR1 and CDR2 (germline): SGHDN, FVKESK. V gave up 5 bases and J gave up 4 bases; unmatched junction bases: 7. This CDR3 has 14 amino acids. The CDR3 spells CASSKGGLITEAFF. Here the CDR3 DNA reads TGTGCCAGCAGCAAAGGGGGCCTGATCACTGAAGCTTTCTTT.

The chain recombines TRBV7-2 with TRBJ1-1; TRBD1 might be the D (6 bases). The V gene's germline CDR1 is SGHTA and CDR2 FQGNSA. The CDR3 totals 14 residues. V lost 3 bases to trimming and J lost 8 bases, with 16 bases between them. The CDR3 loop reads CASSLGGGPYEAFF. The CDR3 DNA sequence: TGTGCCAGCAGCTTGGGGGGGGGCCCCTACGAAGCTTTCTTT.

The chain couples TRBV27 to TRBJ1-4; tentative D call: TRBD1 (5 bases). The V end lost 3 bases, the J end lost 7 bases, and 12 bases lay between the germline ends. The CDR3 is 14 residues long. Germline loops: CDR1 MNHEY, CDR2 SMNVEV (reference sequence). The CDR3, as DNA: TGTGCCAGCAGTTTCCGACCGGGGGGTGAAAAACTGTTTTTT. Residues: CASSFRPGGEKLFF. Combining the CDR3 with reference TRBV27 and TRBJ1-4 gives the whole variable domain EAQVTQNPRYLITVTGKKLTVTCSQNMNHEYMSWYRQDPGLGLRQIYYSMNVEVTDKGDVPEGYKVSRKEKRNFPLILESPSPNQTSLYFCASSFRPGGEKLFFGSGTQLSVL.

The rearrangement links TRBV6-5 to TRBJ1-2, with D perhaps TRBD1 (5 bases). Between the trimmed V and J ends, which lost 8 bases and 0 bases, there was a span of 13 bases. Germline lookup yields CDR1 MNHEY and CDR2 SVGAGI. The CDR3 runs to 14 residues. Written as DNA, the CDR3 is TGTGCCAGCGGGCTCGGGGGAGCTAACTATGGCTACACCTTC. As protein: CASGLGGANYGYTF.

This rearrangement joins TRBV2 to TRBJ1-4; D is perhaps TRBD1 (6 bases). Trimming pared 2 bases from V and 8 bases from J, leaving 12 bases between. CDR3 length equals 14 residues. In germline, CDR1 is SNHLY, CDR2 FYNNEI. The CDR3 DNA reads as TGTGCCAGCAGTGAAAACAGGGAAGGGGAAAAACTGTTTTTT. This encodes CASSENREGEKLFF.

This CDR3 is CASSEHRQGSEQYF. The CDR3 DNA sequence: TGTGCCAGCAGTGAGCATCGACAGGGTAGCGAGCAGTACTTC. The chain employs TRBV25-1 and TRBJ2-7, with 7 bases that match TRBD1. The CDR3 consists of 14 residues. Germline CDR1 is MGHDK and CDR2 is SYGVNS. After removal of 3 bases from V and 6 bases from J, the junction contained 8 bases not matched to a gene.

This clone was observed a few times. The chain has TRBV9 and TRBJ1-3, with 8 bases fitting TRBD1. The CDR3 is made up of 17 amino acids. CDR1 is SGDLS and CDR2 is YYNGEE in the germline V gene. J was trimmed by 0 bases and V by 5 bases; bases with no gene match: 10. The CDR3 spells CASRGGTGEHSGNTIYF. As DNA, the CDR3 is TGTGCCAGCAGGGGGGGGACAGGCGAACACTCTGGAAACACCATATATTTT.

The J gene is TRBJ1-1, the V gene TRBV7-2; 7 nucleotides line up with TRBD1. From germline, CDR1 is SGHTA and CDR2 FQGNSA. V lost 0 bases and J lost 0; bases outside the gene matches: 4. There are 16 residues in the CDR3. CDR3 amino acids: CASSLAPGQLNTEAFF. CDR3 sequence (DNA): TGTGCCAGCAGCTTAGCACCGGGACAGTTGAACACTGAAGCTTTCTTT.

The chain couples TRBV11-2 to TRBJ2-5, with TRBD2 matching 8 bases. Trimming cost V 5 bases and J 2 bases; bases outside gene matches: 1. Germline CDR1 reads SGHAT; CDR2 reads FQNNGV. The length of the CDR3 is 13 residues. Here the CDR3 reads CASSPGGQETQYF. The CDR3 bases are TGTGCCAGCAGCCCGGGGGGGCAAGAGACCCAGTACTTC.

The gene calls are TRBV7-2 and TRBJ1-5, with 7 bases identical to TRBD1. After removal of 1 base from V and 3 bases from J, the junction contained 3 bases not matched to a gene. The germline CDR1 and CDR2 sequences are SGHTA and FQGNSA. The CDR3 contains 15 residues. The CDR3 sequence: CASSLGQGNNQPQHF. CDR3 coding DNA: TGTGCCAGCAGCTTAGGACAGGGAAACAATCAGCCCCAGCATTTT. Variable domain in full (rest from reference TRBV7-2 and TRBJ1-5): GAGVSQSPSNKVTEKGKDVELRCDPISGHTALYWYRQSLGQGLEFLIYFQGNSAPDKSGLPSDRFSAERTGGSVSTLTIQRTQQEDSAVYLCASSLGQGNNQPQHFGDGTRLSIL.

The chain carries TRBV21-1 and TRBJ2-7; the table's D gene call, TRBD2, was not cross checked with the DNA. TRBV21-1 represents a pseudogene. The CDR3 is 15 amino acids. The CDR3 DNA reads TGTGCCAGCAGCAAAGGAAGGGACTTCAACTACGAGCAGTACTTC. Translation: CASSKGRDFNYEQYF.

The count of this clone is one. V usage is TRBV5-4 and J usage is TRBJ2-2; D is unclear. V was cut by 3 bases and J by 5 bases, with 11 bases left in between. There are 14 residues in the CDR3. CDR1 and CDR2 (germline): SGHNT, YYREEE (reference sequence). The CDR3 loop is CASSSNDITGELFF. In DNA form, the CDR3 reads TGTGCCAGCAGCTCAAACGACATAACCGGGGAGCTGTTTTTT.

This clone showed up just once. The chain couples TRBV27 to TRBJ2-5; 16 positions match TRBD2. Germline V CDR1 and CDR2: MNHEY, SMNVEV (reference sequence). The CDR3 runs to 19 residues. The V segment lost 3 bases and the J segment 5 bases; nucleotides outside the gene matches: 12. The CDR3, as DNA: TGTGCCAGCAGTTTTAGAGCCCCGGGACTAGCGGGGGGGCACGAGACCCAGTACTTC. This codes for CASSFRAPGLAGGHETQYF.

The V and J genes are TRBV30 and TRBJ1-6, with D unresolved. This CDR3 comprises 19 residues. Germline-derived CDR1 and CDR2 are GTSNPN and SVGIG (reference sequence). The V gene lost 2 bases and the J gene lost 0 bases, with 20 bases spanning the gap. The CDR3 here is CAWSSTRGTRSSYNSPLHF. As DNA, the CDR3 is TGTGCCTGGAGTTCAACCCGTGGCACACGCAGCTCCTATAATTCACCCCTCCACTTT.

The chain employs TRBV27 and TRBJ1-5; TRBD1 agrees at 10 bases. V was pared by 5 bases and J by 3 bases, with 13 bases of the junction left unmatched. This CDR3 region has 18 residues. Germline V gene lookup returns CDR1 MNHEY and CDR2 SMNVEV (reference sequence). As DNA, the CDR3 is TGTGCCAGCAGTCCTGTCCCCTCCGGGACAGGGGCCAATCAGCCCCAGCATTTT. Translated: CASSPVPSGTGANQPQHF.

The chain recombines TRBV9 with TRBJ2-3; 9 nucleotides match TRBD2. From germline, CDR1 is SGDLS and CDR2 YYNGEE. The CDR3 is 14 amino acids. Losses at the gene ends were 2 bases for V and 4 bases for J; bases not matched to a gene: 2. The DNA of the CDR3 is TGTGCCAGCAGCGTTAGCGGGGGTGCAGATACGCAGTATTTT. This gives the protein CASSVSGGADTQYF.

The chain combines TRBV11-2 with TRBJ2-5, with 12 bases matching TRBD2. Trimming cost V 5 bases and J 5 bases; bases outside gene matches: 6. CDR1 is SGHAT, CDR2 FQNNGV, per germline. The CDR3 is 15 residues long. DNA for the CDR3: TGTGCCAGCAGCCACGGACTAGCGGGGACCGAGACCCAGTACTTC. It encodes CASSHGLAGTETQYF.

In its sample, this clone was seen a few times. CDR3: CASSLPVAGKGTDTQYF. In DNA form, the CDR3 reads TGCGCCAGCAGCTTGCCCGTAGCGGGGAAGGGCACAGATACGCAGTATTTT. The rearrangement joins TRBV5-1 to TRBJ2-3; 8 positions agree with TRBD2. This CDR3 has 17 amino acids. The V and J ends lost 1 base and 1 base, in that order; junction bases with no gene match: 8. Looked up from germline, CDR1 is SGHRS and CDR2 is YFSETQ. The variable domain in full, completed from reference TRBV5-1 and TRBJ2-3, reads KAGVTQTPRYLIKTRGQQVTLSCSPISGHRSVSWYQQTPGQGLQFLFEYFSETQRNKGNFPGRFSGRQFSNSRSEMNVSTLELGDSALYLCASSLPVAGKGTDTQYFGPGTRLTVL.

This chain connects TRBV6-1 to TRBJ2-7; 9 bases align to TRBD1. The ends lost 9 bases at V and 2 bases at J; junction bases unmatched: 5. The germline V gene encodes CDR1 MNHNS and CDR2 SASEGT. This CDR3 comprises 13 residues. The CDR3 bases are TGTGCCAGTGGGACAGGGCCCACCTACGAGCAGTACTTC. It specifies CASGTGPTYEQYF.

The rearrangement joins TRBV6-1 to TRBJ1-5, with a tentative D call TRBD1 (5 bases). The ends were cut back, 8 bases at V and 6 bases at J, with 14 bases in the middle. The CDR3 has 13 residues. Germline-derived CDR1 and CDR2 are MNHNS and SASEGT. CDR3 coding DNA: TGTGCCAGCGGGAACCTGGGGGGTCAGCCCCAGCATTTT. This encodes CASGNLGGQPQHF.

V gene TRBV30 combines with J gene TRBJ2-1; 7 positions agree with TRBD2. This CDR3 contains 15 residues. V lost 5 bases, J lost 3 bases, and 10 bases stayed unmatched. Germline V CDR1 and CDR2: GTSNPN, SVGIG (reference sequence). The CDR3 DNA follows: TGTGCCTGGGTCGGTGGAGCGGGGCACTACAATGAGCAGTTCTTC. Its protein product is CAWVGGAGHYNEQFF.

The rearrangement links TRBV9 to TRBJ1-2; 7 positions match TRBD1. The CDR3 has 12 amino acids. V lost 4 bases, J lost 8 bases, and 5 bases stayed unmatched. CDR1 SGDLS and CDR2 YYNGEE come from the germline V gene. CDR3 protein: CASSSDREGYTF. The CDR3 bases are TGTGCCAGCAGCTCCGACAGGGAAGGCTACACCTTC.

The J gene is TRBJ2-2, the V gene TRBV5-1, with 12 nucleotides matching TRBD2. V shed 1 base, J shed 6 bases, and the junction held 7 bases outside the gene matches. Germline-derived CDR1 and CDR2 are SGHRS and YFSETQ. The CDR3 totals 17 residues. CDR3 sequence (DNA): TGCGCCAGCAGCTTGCCCTCGACTAGCGGGAGCGCCGGGGAGCTGTTTTTT. Amino acids: CASSLPSTSGSAGELFF.

The chain combines TRBV5-6 with TRBJ2-2; TRBD1 agrees at 10 bases. Germline values: CDR1 SGHDT, CDR2 YYEEEE. The ends lost 6 bases at V and 5 bases at J; junction bases unmatched: 7. The CDR3 is made up of 15 amino acids. CDR3 protein: CASTPDRGRTGELFF. DNA of the CDR3: TGTGCCAGCACCCCTGACAGGGGGCGGACCGGGGAGCTGTTTTTT.